The sample holds a few counts of the clone carrying this TCR beta chain. What it binds is unknown. This sample was taken from a study of identical twins. All donors were healthy, and all were Caucasian. The germline V and J ends were trimmed by 5 bases and 7 bases, with 15 bases remaining between them. CDR1 and CDR2 (germline): SEHNR, FQNEAQ (reference sequence). The CDR3 length is 15 residues. TCRdb itself ran the 5' RACE reads through MiXCR, one entry per CDR3 protein. Here the sample spans some 690,000 distinct CDR3 sequences, less than 25% being singletons. General study results and limits: Zero-insertion analyses might be partly confounded by invariant T cells like MAIT and iNKT. A lower insertion count was a feature of abundant cord blood beta clonotypes, with no such feature in memory repertoires.

The same specimen was also included in a second study, on T cells expressing NK-cell markers. That publication notes: In a group of several donors, dominant NKG2C+ clonotypes represented roughly 1.0-7.5% of CD8+ T cells.

This rearrangement joins TRBV7-9 to TRBJ1-6, with D perhaps TRBD1 (6 bases). The sequencing input was PBMCs. This sequence originates from a woman under 30 in good health. In DNA form, the CDR3 reads TGTGCCAGCAGCCCCCGAGGGGGGTTCAATTCACCCCTCCACTTT. It translates to CASSPRGGFNSPLHF.